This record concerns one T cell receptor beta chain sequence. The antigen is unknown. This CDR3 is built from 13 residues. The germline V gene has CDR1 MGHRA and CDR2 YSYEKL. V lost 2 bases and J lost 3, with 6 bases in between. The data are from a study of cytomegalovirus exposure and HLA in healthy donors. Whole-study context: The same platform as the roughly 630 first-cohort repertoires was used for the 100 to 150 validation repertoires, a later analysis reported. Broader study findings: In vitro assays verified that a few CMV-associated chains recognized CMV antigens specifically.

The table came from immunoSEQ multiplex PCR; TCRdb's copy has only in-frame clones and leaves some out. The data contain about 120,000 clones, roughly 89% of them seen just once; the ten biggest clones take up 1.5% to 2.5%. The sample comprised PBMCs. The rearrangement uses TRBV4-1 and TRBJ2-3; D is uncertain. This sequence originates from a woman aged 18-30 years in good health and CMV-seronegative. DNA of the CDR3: TGCGCCAGCAGCCAAACCAGAACAGATACGCAGTATTTT. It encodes CASSQTRTDTQYF.